This T cell receptor (beta chain) is drawn from a study of blood T cell repertoires in COVID-19. The CDR3 extends over 17 amino acids. From germline, CDR1 is MNHEY and CDR2 SMNVEV (reference sequence). The junction had 16 bases not matched to a gene; V was cut back by 2 bases and J by 8 bases. Sequencing used immunoSEQ multiplex PCR; TCRdb keeps in-frame clones, though not all of them. The sample has 250,000 to 350,000 clones; around nine tenths are singletons. The material sequenced was peripheral blood. The receptor's source is a young woman with COVID-19, enrolled during active disease. The genes are TRBV27 and TRBJ2-3; 7 nucleotides match TRBD2. CDR3 in amino acids: CASSLREGGLVSRTQYF. DNA of the CDR3: TGTGCCAGCAGTTTACGCGAGGGCGGACTAGTCTCACGTACGCAGTATTTT.